This T cell receptor (beta chain) is drawn from a study of blood T cell repertoires in COVID-19. The protocol was immunoSEQ multiplex PCR, while the TCRdb copy is restricted to in-frame clones and leaves out a portion. The sample lists 140,000 to 150,000 clones, just under 85% occurring once. V lost 7 bases to trimming and J lost 3 bases, with 10 bases between them. The CDR3 extends over 13 amino acids. Germline loops: CDR1 LNHDA, CDR2 SQIVND (reference sequence). V usage is TRBV19 and J usage is TRBJ1-5; D might be TRBD1 (5 bases). This receptor was obtained from a woman in her 40s with active or convalescent COVID-19. The specimen was peripheral blood. As DNA, the CDR3 is TGTGCCAGTACGACAGTTTACAATCAGCCCCAGCATTTT. The encoded protein is CASTTVYNQPQHF.